The 8 T cell receptor beta chains below all came from one sample that was sequenced in a study of blood T cell repertoires in COVID-19. Profiling relied on immunoSEQ multiplex PCR, and the TCRdb table lists in-frame clones only, not all of them. Found here are some 190,000 clones, about 88% of them singletons; the top ten hold 4.5% to 5%. Sequences were obtained from peripheral blood. The source of these receptors is an elderly woman with acute or convalescent COVID-19.

The chain couples TRBV10-1 to TRBJ2-2, with 10 bases matching TRBD2. V trimming: 4 bases; J trimming: 7 bases; junction bases outside the gene matches: 3. The CDR3 contains 14 residues. Per germline, CDR1 WNHNN and CDR2 SYGVQD (reference sequence). CDR3 nucleotides: TGCGCCAGCAGTGGTCTAGCGGGAGTCGGGGAGCTGTTTTTT. Protein product: CASSGLAGVGELFF.

The chain uses TRBV5-1 and TRBJ1-1, with D hard to call. CDR1 is SGHRS, CDR2 YFSETQ, per germline. V lost 0 bases, J lost 9 bases, and 12 bases lay in between. The length of the CDR3 is 13 residues. The DNA of the CDR3 is TGCGCCAGCAGCTTGGCAGGATGGTCGAAAGCTTTCTTT. It encodes CASSLAGWSKAFF.

The chain couples TRBV29-1 to TRBJ1-1; tentatively, D is TRBD1 (5 bases). CDR3 length equals 14 residues. The V gene's germline CDR1 is SQVTM and CDR2 ANQGSEA. Trimming shortened V by 4 bases and J by 1 base, and 13 bases separated the two germline ends. The CDR3 sequence is CSVVRDGGNTEAFF. The CDR3, as DNA: TGCAGCGTTGTGCGGGATGGGGGGAACACTGAAGCTTTCTTT.

This chain uses TRBV5-1 with TRBJ2-1, with TRBD2 matching 8 bases. Germline CDR1 reads SGHRS; CDR2 reads YFSETQ. CDR3 length: 17 residues. V trimming: 2 bases; J trimming: 5 bases; junction bases outside the gene matches: 12. The CDR3 DNA reads as TGCGCCAGCAGCTTACAAATAGCGGGAAGGCCCCACAATGAGCAGTTCTTC. Protein: CASSLQIAGRPHNEQFF.

The J gene is TRBJ1-6, the V gene TRBV28; D call uncertain. The V end lost 5 bases, the J end lost 9 bases, and 17 bases lay between the germline ends. This CDR3 region has 15 residues. Germline-derived CDR1 and CDR2 are MDHEN and SYDVKM. The CDR3 region has the DNA TGTGCCAGCAGTCCTGACATATTCCCGAGTTCACCCCTCCACTTT. Its translation is CASSPDIFPSSPLHF. The full variable domain, rest sourced from reference TRBV28 and TRBJ1-6, is DVKVTQSSRYLVKRTGEKVFLECVQDMDHENMFWYRQDPGLGLRLIYFSYDVKMKEKGDIPEGYSVSREKKERFSLILESASTNQTSMYLCASSPDIFPSSPLHFGNGTRLTVT.

The chain couples TRBV6-2 or TRBV6-3 to TRBJ2-7; D is unresolved. This CDR3 spans 15 amino acids. The germline V gene has CDR1 MNHEY and CDR2 SVGEGT. Trimming shortened V by 0 bases and J by 2 bases, and 11 bases separated the two germline ends. CDR3: CASSYSLAPTYEQYF. The CDR3 DNA sequence: TGTGCCAGCAGTTACTCCTTAGCCCCCACCTACGAGCAGTACTTC.

The rearrangement uses TRBV28 and TRBJ2-1; weak D call: TRBD2 (6 bases). This CDR3 is 16 amino acids long. Germline values: CDR1 MDHEN, CDR2 SYDVKM. Trimming stripped 7 bases from V and 5 bases from J, with 21 bases between. CDR3 coding DNA: TGTGCCAGCAACCCCATGGGGGGAGTTAGCCACAATGAGCAGTTCTTC. It specifies CASNPMGGVSHNEQFF.

This chain joins TRBV12-3 or TRBV12-4 and TRBJ2-5; D is perhaps TRBD1 (5 bases). The CDR3 totals 13 residues. V gave up 6 bases and J gave up 5 bases, with 13 bases separating them. The CDR3 here is CASSLDNGETQYF. CDR3 DNA: TGTGCCAGCAGCCTGGACAATGGGGAGACCCAGTACTTC.